The sample holds many counts of the clone carrying this T cell receptor (beta chain). The data are from a study of spatial heterogeneity in lung cancer. TCRdb re-called the 5' RACE reads with MiXCR, one entry per CDR3 protein. The table lists some 53,000 distinct CDR3 sequences, roughly 7% of them singletons. This sample's time point: sample taken at primary tumor resection. Researchers sequenced whole RNA taken from tumor, nontumor lung or frozen PBMC without sorting. Trimming removed 4 bases from V and 3 bases from J, with 14 bases in between. CDR3 length: 14 amino acids. Germline values: CDR1 DFQATT, CDR2 SNEGSKA (reference sequence).

The TCR originated in a female donor with early-stage non-small cell lung cancer. The chain recombines TRBV20-1 with TRBJ2-3; a possible D gene is TRBD1 (6 bases). The specimen comprised PBMCs, sampled at surgery. This chain's CDR3 is CSAKLIGGTDTQYF. The DNA for the CDR3 is TGCAGTGCTAAGCTGATAGGGGGAACAGATACGCAGTATTTT.